What follows are 6 T cell receptor beta chains derived from one specimen sequenced in a study of blood T cells in healthy people across ages. Combining a sample-barcoded 5' primer with a J-beta primer mix, a second PCR ran for roughly 6 to 11 cycles. Using its own MiXCR run on the 5' RACE reads, TCRdb lists one record per CDR3 protein. The table lists roughly 1.4 million distinct CDR3 sequences, almost 60% of them singletons, with 5.5% to 8% in the top ten. Sequenced input: blood. The receptors originated from a young man in good health.

The table lists this clonotype with a few counts. J is TRBJ2-4 and V is TRBV6-2 or TRBV6-3, with no clear D. The DNA end favors TRBJ2-7, so the J call may be wrong. CDR3 size: 13 residues. The germline V gene has CDR1 MNHEY and CDR2 SVGEGT. As DNA, the CDR3 is TGTGCCAGCAGTTACAATTCGTTCGGCGAGCAGTACTTC. It translates to CASSYNSFGEQYF.

The rearrangement uses TRBV19 and TRBJ2-7; 10 bases align to TRBD2. Germline V gene sequence: CDR1 LNHDA, CDR2 SQIVND (reference sequence). V shed 10 bases, J shed 6 bases, and the junction held 12 bases outside the gene matches. The CDR3 has 14 residues. CDR3: CATSAGGIRSEQYF. CDR3 bases: TGTGCCACCTCAGCGGGAGGGATTCGGTCCGAGCAGTACTTC. Together with reference TRBV19 and TRBJ2-7, the CDR3 gives the full variable domain: DGGITQSPKYLFRKEGQNVTLSCEQNLNHDAMYWYRQDPGQGLRLIYYSQIVNDFQKGDIAEGYSVSREKKESFPLTVTSAQKNPTAFYLCATSAGGIRSEQYFGPGTRLTVT.

V and J are TRBV20-1 and TRBJ2-1, with 8 positions matching TRBD1. The CDR3 has 13 amino acids. With 5 bases clipped from V and 5 bases from J, the junction kept 5 bases outside the gene matches. Germline V CDR1 and CDR2: DFQATT, SNEGSKA (reference sequence). This CDR3 is CSAAQGADNEQFF. The CDR3 nucleotides read TGCAGTGCTGCCCAGGGGGCGGACAATGAGCAGTTCTTC.

This clonotype has a handful of counts. The V and J genes are TRBV12-3 or TRBV12-4 and TRBJ2-3; 7 nucleotides agree with TRBD2. V shed 1 base, J shed 1 base, and the junction held 14 bases outside the gene matches. The CDR3 extends over 19 amino acids. This CDR3 is CASSLGTPPSGLRTDTQYF. The CDR3, as DNA: TGTGCCAGCAGTTTAGGAACGCCCCCCTCGGGACTACGCACAGATACGCAGTATTTT.

This clonotype was observed once. V usage is TRBV20-1 and J usage is TRBJ2-5, with TRBD1 identical over 8 bases. The J call may be mistaken, given a closer DNA end match to TRBJ2-7. Germline CDR1 reads DFQATT; CDR2 reads SNEGSKA (reference sequence). The CDR3 loop spans 15 amino acids. For the CDR3, the DNA is TGCAGTGCTAGAGATCGTAGCAGGGGGCGGTACGAGCAGTACTTC. Translation gives CSARDRSRGRYEQYF.

The rearrangement joins TRBV20-1 to TRBJ1-5; D unresolved. This CDR3 comprises 14 residues. V lost 3 bases and J lost 0, with 9 bases in between. The V gene's germline CDR1 is DFQATT and CDR2 SNEGSKA (reference sequence). CDR3 DNA: TGCAGTGCTAGGCAGGTTTATAGCAATCAGCCCCAGCATTTT. This encodes CSARQVYSNQPQHF.